These T cell receptor beta chains were read from a single sample in a study of blood T cell repertoires in COVID-19. The data were produced by immunoSEQ multiplex PCR, yet TCRdb's version contains in-frame clones alone and is incomplete. The top ten hold approximately 18% of the sample, which has tens of thousands of clones, 85% seen once. Sequencing was carried out using peripheral blood. The receptor source for this set is a woman between 55 and 75 years old with active COVID-19. Both conserved end residues are part of each CDR3. The order of the fields is J gene, V gene, D gene, CDR3 length, clone size, CDR3 DNA, CDR3 protein. D genes are given only for firm matches. Some rows have no size entry. The others give once, few or many, or a class for an expanded clone.

j_gene: TRBJ1-2; v_gene: TRBV4-2; d_gene: -; len: 12; abundance: -; CDR3nt: TGTGCCAGCAGCCAAGATTCGCGTGGCTACACCTTC; CDR3aa: CASSQDSRGYTF
j_gene: TRBJ1-3; v_gene: TRBV19; d_gene: -; len: 14; abundance: -; CDR3nt: TGTGCCACCTACACCCCAGGGTCTGGAAACACCATATATTTT; CDR3aa: CATYTPGSGNTIYF
j_gene: TRBJ2-7; v_gene: TRBV3-1/TRBV3-2; d_gene: -; len: 14; abundance: -; CDR3nt: TGTGCCAGCAGCCCCAGATCGACAGGACACGAGCAGTACTTC; CDR3aa: CASSPRSTGHEQYF
j_gene: TRBJ2-5; v_gene: TRBV2; d_gene: TRBD2; len: 13; abundance: -; CDR3nt: TGTGCCAGCAGCGCGGGAGAAAGGGGGACCCAGTACTTC; CDR3aa: CASSAGERGTQYF
j_gene: TRBJ1-5; v_gene: TRBV6-5; d_gene: TRBD1; len: 15; abundance: -; CDR3nt: TGTGCCAGCAGGGACACAACAGGGGTCAATCAGCCCCAGCATTTT; CDR3aa: CASRDTTGVNQPQHF
j_gene: TRBJ2-7; v_gene: TRBV7-8; d_gene: TRBD2; len: 16; abundance: -; CDR3nt: TGTGCCAGCAGCTTAGGGAGTAGCGGGGGTGCCTACGAGCAGTACTTC; CDR3aa: CASSLGSSGGAYEQYF
j_gene: TRBJ1-6; v_gene: TRBV6-5; d_gene: -; len: 16; abundance: few; CDR3nt: TGTGCCAGCAGTTCCACACAAAGCTCCTATAATTCACCCCTCCACTTT; CDR3aa: CASSSTQSSYNSPLHF
j_gene: TRBJ1-1; v_gene: TRBV10-3; d_gene: -; len: 15; abundance: -; CDR3nt: TGTGCCATCAGTGACGGGAAATTCGGGAACACTGAAGCTTTCTTT; CDR3aa: CAISDGKFGNTEAFF
j_gene: TRBJ2-5; v_gene: TRBV7-2; d_gene: -; len: 14; abundance: -; CDR3nt: TGTGCCAGCAGCTTCTTTACGGTCGCGGAGACCCAGTACTTC; CDR3aa: CASSFFTVAETQYF
j_gene: TRBJ2-3; v_gene: TRBV7-3; d_gene: -; len: 14; abundance: -; CDR3nt: TGTGCCAGCAGCTTACCGGGGGAGGTGGATACGCAGTATTTT; CDR3aa: CASSLPGEVDTQYF
j_gene: TRBJ2-2; v_gene: TRBV7-9; d_gene: -; len: 16; abundance: -; CDR3nt: TGTGCCAGCAGCTTACAAAACAGAGCTTACACCGGGGAGCTGTTTTTT; CDR3aa: CASSLQNRAYTGELFF
j_gene: TRBJ2-1; v_gene: TRBV24-1; d_gene: -; len: 16; abundance: -; CDR3nt: TGTGCCACCAGTCGCCGGGACACGGGGGGTAACAATGAGCAGTTCTTC; CDR3aa: CATSRRDTGGNNEQFF
j_gene: TRBJ2-3; v_gene: TRBV6-4; d_gene: TRBD2; len: 15; abundance: -; CDR3nt: TGTGCCAGCCCACGGAGCGGGAGAGGAACAGATACGCAGTATTTT; CDR3aa: CASPRSGRGTDTQYF
j_gene: TRBJ2-3; v_gene: TRBV25-1; d_gene: TRBD2; len: 17; abundance: once; CDR3nt: TGTGCCAGCAGTGAATCCCGGGGGGGGACCGGCACAGATACGCAGTATTTT; CDR3aa: CASSESRGGTGTDTQYF
j_gene: TRBJ1-5; v_gene: TRBV19; d_gene: TRBD1; len: 13; abundance: -; CDR3nt: TGTGCCAGTAATGACAGGGTCTCTCAGCCCCAGCATTTT; CDR3aa: CASNDRVSQPQHF
j_gene: TRBJ2-5; v_gene: TRBV10-3; d_gene: -; len: 17; abundance: once; CDR3nt: TGTGCCATCCAAAAGTCACTAGCCAGGAAGGGGCAAGAGACCCAGTACTTC; CDR3aa: CAIQKSLARKGQETQYF
j_gene: TRBJ1-1; v_gene: TRBV29-1; d_gene: -; len: 14; abundance: -; CDR3nt: TGCAGCGTCGATCGGGGGGGCATGAACACTGAAGCTTTCTTT; CDR3aa: CSVDRGGMNTEAFF
j_gene: TRBJ1-2; v_gene: TRBV9; d_gene: -; len: 14; abundance: -; CDR3nt: TGTGCCAGCAGCGTATTTAGTACGAGCTATGGCTACACCTTC; CDR3aa: CASSVFSTSYGYTF
j_gene: TRBJ1-5; v_gene: TRBV18; d_gene: TRBD1; len: 15; abundance: -; CDR3nt: TGTGCCAGCTCTACCGCCAGGGGGGTATCGGAGCCCCAGCATTTT; CDR3aa: CASSTARGVSEPQHF
j_gene: TRBJ1-1; v_gene: TRBV5-1; d_gene: -; len: 17; abundance: -; CDR3nt: TGCGCCAGCAGCTCCGCCGGAAAAGGCGGTGAGAACACTGAAGCTTTCTTT; CDR3aa: CASSSAGKGGENTEAFF
j_gene: TRBJ1-1; v_gene: TRBV5-4; d_gene: TRBD1; len: 15; abundance: -; CDR3nt: TGTGCCAGCAGATTAAGACAGGGTGGAGTCTCTGAAGCTTTCTTT; CDR3aa: CASRLRQGGVSEAFF
j_gene: TRBJ1-2; v_gene: TRBV30; d_gene: -; len: 14; abundance: -; CDR3nt: TGTGCCTGGAGTCGGGAGGTCTTAAACTATGGCTACACCTTC; CDR3aa: CAWSREVLNYGYTF
j_gene: TRBJ2-3; v_gene: TRBV7-3; d_gene: TRBD2; len: 16; abundance: -; CDR3nt: TGTGCCAGCAGCCTCCGGGGAGGGGCCGCCACAGATACGCAGTATTTT; CDR3aa: CASSLRGGAATDTQYF
j_gene: TRBJ2-2; v_gene: TRBV5-1; d_gene: -; len: 14; abundance: -; CDR3nt: TGCGCCAGCAGCCGATTGCAGGGTGCCGGGGAGCTGTTTTTT; CDR3aa: CASSRLQGAGELFF
j_gene: TRBJ1-3; v_gene: TRBV28; d_gene: TRBD1; len: 18; abundance: -; CDR3nt: TGTGCCAGCAGTTCATCTCTATCCATGGACAGGGTCGGAAACACCATATATTTT; CDR3aa: CASSSSLSMDRVGNTIYF
j_gene: TRBJ2-7; v_gene: TRBV2; d_gene: -; len: 13; abundance: -; CDR3nt: TGTGCCAGCAGTGGACAGGTGTCGTACGAGCAGTACTTC; CDR3aa: CASSGQVSYEQYF
j_gene: TRBJ2-6; v_gene: TRBV5-1; d_gene: TRBD2; len: 18; abundance: -; CDR3nt: TGCGCCAGCAGCTTGGCTAGCGGGACTTTCTCTGGGGCCAACGTCCTGACTTTC; CDR3aa: CASSLASGTFSGANVLTF
j_gene: TRBJ2-7; v_gene: TRBV7-9; d_gene: -; len: 12; abundance: once; CDR3nt: TGTGCCAGCAGCTTAGCCCAGTACGAGCAGTACTTC; CDR3aa: CASSLAQYEQYF
j_gene: TRBJ1-2; v_gene: TRBV5-1; d_gene: -; len: 13; abundance: -; CDR3nt: TGCGCCAGCAGCTTATTGACACCCGATGGCTACACCTTC; CDR3aa: CASSLLTPDGYTF
j_gene: TRBJ2-1; v_gene: TRBV27; d_gene: -; len: 18; abundance: -; CDR3nt: TGTGCCAGCAGTTTATTACCCCAAGACTCAAGCTCCTACAATGAGCAGTTCTTC; CDR3aa: CASSLLPQDSSSYNEQFF
j_gene: TRBJ2-7; v_gene: TRBV27; d_gene: TRBD2; len: 15; abundance: -; CDR3nt: TGTGCCAGCAGCTGGACTAGCGCGAGCTCCTACGAGCAGTACTTC; CDR3aa: CASSWTSASSYEQYF
j_gene: TRBJ1-5; v_gene: TRBV7-9; d_gene: -; len: 14; abundance: -; CDR3nt: TGTGCCAGCAGCTTGGGAGGGCGCAATCAGCCCCAGCATTTT; CDR3aa: CASSLGGRNQPQHF
j_gene: TRBJ1-1; v_gene: TRBV3-1/TRBV3-2; d_gene: -; len: 14; abundance: -; CDR3nt: TGTGCCAGCAGCCCCGGAGGGCGGTACACTGAAGCTTTCTTT; CDR3aa: CASSPGGRYTEAFF
j_gene: TRBJ1-2; v_gene: TRBV6-1; d_gene: -; len: 13; abundance: -; CDR3nt: TGTGCCAGCAGTGACACATACGTATCGGGCTACACCTTC; CDR3aa: CASSDTYVSGYTF
j_gene: TRBJ2-7; v_gene: TRBV28; d_gene: TRBD1; len: 14; abundance: -; CDR3nt: TGTGCCAGCAGCTGGGGGACAGCCACCTACGAGCAGTACTTC; CDR3aa: CASSWGTATYEQYF
j_gene: TRBJ2-3; v_gene: TRBV28; d_gene: -; len: 15; abundance: -; CDR3nt: TGTGCCAGCAGTTTGGTTTCCCCAGGCACAGATACGCAGTATTTT; CDR3aa: CASSLVSPGTDTQYF
j_gene: TRBJ2-3; v_gene: TRBV24-1; d_gene: TRBD1; len: 18; abundance: -; CDR3nt: TGTGCCACCAGTGATCCAAAACGACAGGGTGGAAGCACAGATACGCAGTATTTT; CDR3aa: CATSDPKRQGGSTDTQYF
j_gene: TRBJ1-2; v_gene: TRBV6-5; d_gene: -; len: 16; abundance: -; CDR3nt: TGTGCCAGCAGTTACGGGGGAAACCGGGACACCTATGGCTACACCTTC; CDR3aa: CASSYGGNRDTYGYTF
j_gene: TRBJ2-7; v_gene: TRBV19; d_gene: -; len: 13; abundance: -; CDR3nt: TGTGCCAGTAGTACGCCACAGGGTTACGAGCAGTACTTC; CDR3aa: CASSTPQGYEQYF
j_gene: TRBJ2-1; v_gene: TRBV7-2; d_gene: TRBD1; len: 16; abundance: -; CDR3nt: TGTGCCAGCAGCTTAGCGCTTGGGACAGCTTACAATGAGCAGTTCTTC; CDR3aa: CASSLALGTAYNEQFF
j_gene: TRBJ2-7; v_gene: TRBV6-5; d_gene: TRBD1; len: 15; abundance: medium-sized; CDR3nt: TGTGCCAGCACCCCGACAGGGTCCGCTTCCTACGAGCAGTACTTC; CDR3aa: CASTPTGSASYEQYF
j_gene: TRBJ2-1; v_gene: TRBV7-2; d_gene: TRBD2; len: 14; abundance: -; CDR3nt: TGTGCCAGCAGCTTAGGGACTAGGAACAATGAGCAGTTCTTC; CDR3aa: CASSLGTRNNEQFF
j_gene: TRBJ1-4; v_gene: TRBV14; d_gene: -; len: 15; abundance: once; CDR3nt: TGTGCCAGCAGCCATCACATACAGGAAGGTGGAAAACTGTTTTTT; CDR3aa: CASSHHIQEGGKLFF